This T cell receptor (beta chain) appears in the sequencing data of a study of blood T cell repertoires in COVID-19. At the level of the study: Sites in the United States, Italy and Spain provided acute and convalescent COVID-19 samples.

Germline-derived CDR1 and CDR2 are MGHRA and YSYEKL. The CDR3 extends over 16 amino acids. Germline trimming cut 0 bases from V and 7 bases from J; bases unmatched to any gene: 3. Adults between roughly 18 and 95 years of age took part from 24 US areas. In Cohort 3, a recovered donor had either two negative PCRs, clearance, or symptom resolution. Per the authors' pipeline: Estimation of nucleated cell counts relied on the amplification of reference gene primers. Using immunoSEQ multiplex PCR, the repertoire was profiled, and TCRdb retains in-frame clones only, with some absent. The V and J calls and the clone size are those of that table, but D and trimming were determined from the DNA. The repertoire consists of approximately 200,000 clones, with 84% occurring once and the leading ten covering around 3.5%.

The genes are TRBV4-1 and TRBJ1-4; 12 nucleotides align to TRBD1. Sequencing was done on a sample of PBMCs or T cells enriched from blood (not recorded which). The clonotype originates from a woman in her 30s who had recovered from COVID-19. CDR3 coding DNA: TGCGCCAGCAGCCAAGACCGGGACAGGGGGCGTGAAAAACTGTTTTTT. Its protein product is CASSQDRDRGREKLFF.